The TCR beta chain under discussion was sequenced for a study of T cell changes during pregnancy in multiple sclerosis. The repertoire was sequenced with immunoSEQ multiplex PCR; TCRdb's copy has only in-frame clones and lacks some. The sample lists 52,000 or so clones, about nine tenths occurring once. V shed 1 base, J shed 6 bases, and the junction held 4 bases outside the gene matches. The CDR3 totals 15 residues. CDR1 is SGHTA and CDR2 is FQGNSA in the germline V gene. The sequence was collected from a female donor with multiple sclerosis, enrolled in a pregnancy study. The chain combines TRBV7-2 with TRBJ2-5; 11 bases are a match to TRBD2. Material: CD4+ T cells from peripheral blood mononuclear cells, obtained in the first trimester of pregnancy. This CDR3 is CASSLDLAGGKTQYF. For the CDR3, the DNA is TGTGCCAGCAGCTTAGATCTAGCGGGGGGCAAGACCCAGTACTTC.